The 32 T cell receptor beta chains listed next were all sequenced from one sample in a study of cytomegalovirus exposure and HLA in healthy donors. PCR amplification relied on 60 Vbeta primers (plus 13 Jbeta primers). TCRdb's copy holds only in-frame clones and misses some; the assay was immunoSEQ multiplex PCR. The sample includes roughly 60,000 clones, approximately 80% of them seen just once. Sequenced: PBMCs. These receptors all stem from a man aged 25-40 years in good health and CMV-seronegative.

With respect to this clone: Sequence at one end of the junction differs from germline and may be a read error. CDR3 sequence: CSSSHWTGTDEQYF. The CDR3 DNA reads as TGTTCCAGCAGCCACTGGACAGGGACGGACGAGCAGTACTTC. The chain links TRBV7-9 to TRBJ2-7; 8 nucleotides match TRBD1. The CDR3 loop spans 14 amino acids. Per the germline V gene, CDR1 is SEHNR and CDR2 is FQNEAQ (reference sequence). The variable domain in full, completed from reference TRBV7-9 and TRBJ2-7, reads DTGVSQNPRHKITKRGQNVTFRCDPISEHNRLYWYRQTLGQGPEFLTYFQNEAQLEKSRLLSDRFSAERPKGSFSTLEIQRTEQGDSAMYLCSSSHWTGTDEQYFGPGTRLTVT.

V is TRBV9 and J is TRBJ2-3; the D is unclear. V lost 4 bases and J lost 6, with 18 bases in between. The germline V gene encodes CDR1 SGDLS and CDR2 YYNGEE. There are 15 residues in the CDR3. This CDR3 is CASSPQAHPADTQYF. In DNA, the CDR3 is TGTGCCAGCAGCCCACAAGCGCACCCGGCTGATACGCAGTATTTT.

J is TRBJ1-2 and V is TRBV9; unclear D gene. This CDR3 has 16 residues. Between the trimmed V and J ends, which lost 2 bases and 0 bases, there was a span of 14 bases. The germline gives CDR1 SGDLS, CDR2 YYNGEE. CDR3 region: CASSVSRVVANYGYTF. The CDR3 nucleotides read TGTGCCAGCAGCGTGTCACGGGTGGTTGCTAACTATGGCTACACCTTC.

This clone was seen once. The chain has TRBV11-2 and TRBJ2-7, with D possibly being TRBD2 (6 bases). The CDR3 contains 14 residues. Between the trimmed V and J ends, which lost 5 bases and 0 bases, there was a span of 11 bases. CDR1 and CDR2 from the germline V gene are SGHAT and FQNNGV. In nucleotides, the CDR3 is TGTGCCAGCAGCCCGACCGGGAGCTCCTACGAGCAGTACTTC. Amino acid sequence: CASSPTGSSYEQYF.

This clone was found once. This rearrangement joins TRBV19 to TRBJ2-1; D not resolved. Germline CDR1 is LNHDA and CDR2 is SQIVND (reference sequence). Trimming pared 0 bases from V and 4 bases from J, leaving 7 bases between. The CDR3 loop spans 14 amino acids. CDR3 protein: CASSIDGQYNEQFF. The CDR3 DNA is TGTGCCAGTAGTATAGATGGCCAGTACAATGAGCAGTTCTTC.

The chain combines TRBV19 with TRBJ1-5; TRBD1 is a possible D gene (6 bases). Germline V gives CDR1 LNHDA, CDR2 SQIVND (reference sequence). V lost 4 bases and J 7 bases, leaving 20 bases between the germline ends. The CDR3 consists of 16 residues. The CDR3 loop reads CASSTSMWTDKQPQHF. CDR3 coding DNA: TGTGCCAGTAGTACAAGTATGTGGACAGATAAACAGCCCCAGCATTTT.

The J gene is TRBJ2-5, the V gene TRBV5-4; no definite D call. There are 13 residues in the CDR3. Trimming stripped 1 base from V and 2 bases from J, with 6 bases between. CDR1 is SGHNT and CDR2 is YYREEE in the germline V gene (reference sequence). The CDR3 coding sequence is TGTGCCAGCAGCTTGCCAGGTCAAGAGACCCAGTACTTC. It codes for CASSLPGQETQYF.

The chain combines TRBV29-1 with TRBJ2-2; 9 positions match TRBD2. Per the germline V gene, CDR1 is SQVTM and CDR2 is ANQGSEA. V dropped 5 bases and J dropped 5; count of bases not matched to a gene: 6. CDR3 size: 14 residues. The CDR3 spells CSVRAGGRTGELFF. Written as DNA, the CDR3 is TGCAGCGTTAGGGCGGGGGGGCGGACCGGGGAGCTGTTTTTT.

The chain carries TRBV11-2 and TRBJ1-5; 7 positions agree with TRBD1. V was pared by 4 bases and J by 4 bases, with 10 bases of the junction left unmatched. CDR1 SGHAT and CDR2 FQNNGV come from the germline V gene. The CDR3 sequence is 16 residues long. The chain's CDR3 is CASSYDRDSSNQPQHF. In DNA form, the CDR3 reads TGTGCCAGCAGCTACGACCGGGACAGCTCAAATCAGCCCCAGCATTTT. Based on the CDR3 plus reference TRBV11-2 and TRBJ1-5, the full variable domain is EAGVAQSPRYKIIEKRQSVAFWCNPISGHATLYWYQQILGQGPKLLIQFQNNGVVDDSQLPKDRFSAERLKGVDSTLKIQPAKLEDSAVYLCASSYDRDSSNQPQHFGDGTRLSIL.

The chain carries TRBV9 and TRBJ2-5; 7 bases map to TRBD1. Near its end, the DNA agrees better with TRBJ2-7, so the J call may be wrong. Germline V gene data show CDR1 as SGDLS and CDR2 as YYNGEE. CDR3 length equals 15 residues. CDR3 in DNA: TGTGCCAGCAGCGCACGCAGGGGGAACGAAGACGAGCAGTACTTC. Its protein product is CASSARRGNEDEQYF.

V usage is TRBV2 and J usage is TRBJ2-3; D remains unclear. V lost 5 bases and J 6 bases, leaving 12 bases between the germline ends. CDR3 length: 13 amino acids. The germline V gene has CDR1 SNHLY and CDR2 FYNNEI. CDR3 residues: CASSPRVLDTQYF. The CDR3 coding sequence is TGTGCCAGCAGTCCCCGAGTCCTCGATACGCAGTATTTT.

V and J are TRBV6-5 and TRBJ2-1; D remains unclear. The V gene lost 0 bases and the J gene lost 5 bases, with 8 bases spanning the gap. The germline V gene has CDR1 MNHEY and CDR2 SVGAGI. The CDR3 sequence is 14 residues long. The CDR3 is CASSYSGSHNEQFF. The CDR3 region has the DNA TGTGCCAGCAGTTACTCGGGCAGCCACAATGAGCAGTTCTTC.

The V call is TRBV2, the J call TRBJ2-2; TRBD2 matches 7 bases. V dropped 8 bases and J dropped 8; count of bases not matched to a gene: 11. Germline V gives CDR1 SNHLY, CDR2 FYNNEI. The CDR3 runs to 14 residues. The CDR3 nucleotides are TGTGCCAGCCAGTGGGGAGGGAGACGAGGGGAGCTGTTTTTT. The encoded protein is CASQWGGRRGELFF.

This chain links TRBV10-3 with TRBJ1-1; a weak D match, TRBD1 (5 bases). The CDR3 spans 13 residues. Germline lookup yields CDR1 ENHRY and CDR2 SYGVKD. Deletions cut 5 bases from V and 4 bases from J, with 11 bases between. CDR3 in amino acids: CAISKGQGTEAFF. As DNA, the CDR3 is TGTGCCATCAGTAAGGGGCAGGGCACTGAAGCTTTCTTT.

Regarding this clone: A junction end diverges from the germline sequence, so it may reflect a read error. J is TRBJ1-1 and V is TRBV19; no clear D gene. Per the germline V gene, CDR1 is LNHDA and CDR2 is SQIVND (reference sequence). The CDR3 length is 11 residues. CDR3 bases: TGTGCCAGTAGTGGAATACCCGGGTCTTGGTTT. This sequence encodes CASSGIPGSWF.

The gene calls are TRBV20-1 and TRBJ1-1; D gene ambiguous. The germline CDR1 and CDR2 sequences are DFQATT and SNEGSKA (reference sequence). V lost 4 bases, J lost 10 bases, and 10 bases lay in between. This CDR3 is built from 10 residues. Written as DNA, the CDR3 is TGCAGTGCTATCCAGGTGAGAGCTTTCTTT. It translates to CSAIQVRAFF.

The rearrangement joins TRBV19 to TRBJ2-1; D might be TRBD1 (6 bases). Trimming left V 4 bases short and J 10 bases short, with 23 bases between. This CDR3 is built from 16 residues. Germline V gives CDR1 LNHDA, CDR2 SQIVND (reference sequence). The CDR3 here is CASSTPTGHPPEEQFF. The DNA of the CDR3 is TGTGCCAGTAGTACTCCCACGGGACACCCTCCAGAGGAGCAGTTCTTC.

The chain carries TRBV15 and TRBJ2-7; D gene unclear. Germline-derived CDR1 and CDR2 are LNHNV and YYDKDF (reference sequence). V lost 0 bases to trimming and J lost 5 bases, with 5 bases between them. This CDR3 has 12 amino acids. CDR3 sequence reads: CATSRDSHEQYF. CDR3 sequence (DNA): TGTGCCACCAGCAGAGACAGTCACGAGCAGTACTTC.

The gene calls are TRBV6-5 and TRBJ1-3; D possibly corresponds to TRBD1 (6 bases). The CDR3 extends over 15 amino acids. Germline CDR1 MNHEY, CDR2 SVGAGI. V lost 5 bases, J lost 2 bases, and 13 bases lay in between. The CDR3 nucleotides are TGTGCCAGCAGTGCCCCTCAGGGGACTGGAAACACCATATATTTT. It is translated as CASSAPQGTGNTIYF.

The CDR3 nucleotides are TGTGCCAGTGGCGTGGAAGGGAGCGCTGGAAACACCATATATTTT. Translated: CASGVEGSAGNTIYF. This chain uses TRBV9 with TRBJ1-3; D gene uncertain. The CDR3 extends over 15 amino acids. Germline-derived CDR1 and CDR2 are SGDLS and YYNGEE. Trimming took off 8 bases at V and 2 bases at J, with 17 bases between the two ends.

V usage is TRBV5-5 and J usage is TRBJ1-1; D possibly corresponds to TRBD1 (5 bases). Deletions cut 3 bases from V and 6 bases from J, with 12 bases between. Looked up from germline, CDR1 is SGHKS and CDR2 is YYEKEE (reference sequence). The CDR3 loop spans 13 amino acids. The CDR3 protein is CASSSGGSAEAFF. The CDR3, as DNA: TGTGCCAGCAGCTCTGGGGGGTCCGCTGAAGCTTTCTTT.

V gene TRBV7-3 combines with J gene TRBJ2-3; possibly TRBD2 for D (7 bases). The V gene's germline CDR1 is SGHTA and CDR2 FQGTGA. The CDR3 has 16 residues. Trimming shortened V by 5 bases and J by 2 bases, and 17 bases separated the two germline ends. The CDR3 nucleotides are TGTGCCAGCAGCCTCCGAGGGGGGGTTTACACAGATACGCAGTATTTT. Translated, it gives CASSLRGGVYTDTQYF.

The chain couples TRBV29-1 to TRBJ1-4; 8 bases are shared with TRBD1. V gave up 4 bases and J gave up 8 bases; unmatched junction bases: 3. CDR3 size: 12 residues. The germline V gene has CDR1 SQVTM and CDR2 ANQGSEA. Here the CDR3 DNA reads TGCAGCGTTGCGGACAGGGTCGAAAAACTGTTTTTT. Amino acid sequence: CSVADRVEKLFF.

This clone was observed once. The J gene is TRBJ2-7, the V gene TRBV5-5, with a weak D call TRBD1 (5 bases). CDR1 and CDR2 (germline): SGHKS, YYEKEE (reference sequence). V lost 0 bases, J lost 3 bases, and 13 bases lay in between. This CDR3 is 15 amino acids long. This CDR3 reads CASSLEPGSYYEQYF. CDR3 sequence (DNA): TGTGCCAGCAGCTTGGAACCAGGGTCTTACTACGAGCAGTACTTC.

The CDR3 loop reads CASSLDSYNEQFF. CDR3 nucleotide sequence: TGTGCCAGCAGCTTGGATTCTTACAATGAGCAGTTCTTC. The chain is built from TRBV5-8 and TRBJ2-1; D gene unclear. Germline V gene data show CDR1 as SGHTS and CDR2 as YDEGEE. V lost 0 bases, J lost 4 bases, and 5 bases lay in between. The CDR3 has 13 amino acids. Together with reference TRBV5-8 and TRBJ2-1, the CDR3 gives the full variable domain: EAGVTQSPTHLIKTRGQQATLRCSPISGHTSVYWYQQALGLGLQFLLWYDEGEERNRGNFPPRFSGRQFPNYSSELNVNALELEDSALYLCASSLDSYNEQFFGPGTRLTVL.

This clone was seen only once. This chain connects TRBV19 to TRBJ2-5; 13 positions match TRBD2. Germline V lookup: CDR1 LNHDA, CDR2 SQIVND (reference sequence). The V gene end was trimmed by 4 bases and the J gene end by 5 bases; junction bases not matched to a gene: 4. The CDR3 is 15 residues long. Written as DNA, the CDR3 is TGTGCCAGTAGTAGGACTAGCGGGAGTAGGGAGACCCAGTACTTC. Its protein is CASSRTSGSRETQYF.

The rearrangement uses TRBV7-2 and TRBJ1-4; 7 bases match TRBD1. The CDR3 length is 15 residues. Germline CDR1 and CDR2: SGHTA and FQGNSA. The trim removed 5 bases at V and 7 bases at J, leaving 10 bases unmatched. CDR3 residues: CASSLDRDVFEKLFF. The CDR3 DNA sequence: TGTGCCAGCAGCCTAGACAGGGACGTATTTGAAAAACTGTTTTTT.

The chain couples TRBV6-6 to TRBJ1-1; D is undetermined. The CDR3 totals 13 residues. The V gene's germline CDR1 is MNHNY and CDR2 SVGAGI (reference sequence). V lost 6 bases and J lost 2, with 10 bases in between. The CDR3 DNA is TGTGCCAGCAGATCCTTACATAACACTGAAGCTTTCTTT. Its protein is CASRSLHNTEAFF.

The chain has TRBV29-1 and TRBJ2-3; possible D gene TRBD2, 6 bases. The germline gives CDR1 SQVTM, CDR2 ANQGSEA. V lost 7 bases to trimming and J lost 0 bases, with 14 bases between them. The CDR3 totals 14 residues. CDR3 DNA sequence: TGCAGCGCCTCCGGGACTTTCAGCACAGATACGCAGTATTTT. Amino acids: CSASGTFSTDTQYF.

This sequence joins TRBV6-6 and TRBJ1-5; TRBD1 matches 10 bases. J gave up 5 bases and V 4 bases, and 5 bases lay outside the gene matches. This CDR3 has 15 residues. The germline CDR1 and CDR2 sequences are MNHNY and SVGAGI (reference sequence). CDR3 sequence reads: CASSSRQGADQPQHF. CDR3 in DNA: TGTGCCAGCAGTTCCAGACAGGGGGCGGATCAGCCCCAGCATTTT.

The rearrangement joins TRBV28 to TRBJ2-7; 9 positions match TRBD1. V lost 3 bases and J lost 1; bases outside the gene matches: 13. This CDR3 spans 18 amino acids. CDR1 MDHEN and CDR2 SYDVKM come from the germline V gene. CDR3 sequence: CASSFVGRDRGGSYEQYF. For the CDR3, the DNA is TGTGCCAGCAGTTTCGTCGGGAGAGACAGGGGGGGATCCTACGAGCAGTACTTC. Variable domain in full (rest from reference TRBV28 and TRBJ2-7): DVKVTQSSRYLVKRTGEKVFLECVQDMDHENMFWYRQDPGLGLRLIYFSYDVKMKEKGDIPEGYSVSREKKERFSLILESASTNQTSMYLCASSFVGRDRGGSYEQYFGPGTRLTVT.

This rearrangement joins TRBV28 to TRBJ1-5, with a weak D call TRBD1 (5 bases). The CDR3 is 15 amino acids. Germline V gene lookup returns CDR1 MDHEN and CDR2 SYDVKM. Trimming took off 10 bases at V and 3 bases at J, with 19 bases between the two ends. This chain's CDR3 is CAIRRGWGDNQPQHF. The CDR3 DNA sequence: TGTGCCATCCGTAGGGGATGGGGTGACAATCAGCCCCAGCATTTT.